The rows below give T cell receptor beta chains drawn from one sample of a study of shared clonotypes between healthy human individuals. Data came from immunoSEQ multiplex PCR; TCRdb stores just in-frame clones and leaves some out. The sample contains fewer than 1.6 million clones, around 98.5% of which appear only once. Sequencing used naive CD4+ T cells sorted from blood. These receptors came from a man aged 30-40 years in good health. CDR3s include the opening cysteine and the closing phenylalanine or tryptophan. The D gene is left open where the match is weak. The listing skips clone size in some rows; elsewhere it reads once, few, many or a size class.

>TRBV6-5|TRBJ2-7|-|-
CASSSPAQGSEQYF
TGTGCCAGCAGTTCGCCAGCTCAGGGTAGCGAGCAGTACTTC
>TRBV9|TRBJ2-1|TRBD2|-
CASSVAGTSGSLVEQFF
TGTGCCAGCAGCGTAGCTGGGACTAGCGGGAGTCTCGTTGAGCAGTTCTTC
>TRBV5-1|TRBJ2-2|-|-
CASSLKAGELFF
TGCGCCAGCAGCTTGAAGGCCGGGGAGCTGTTTTTT
>TRBV10-1|TRBJ1-1|-|once
CASRLSPHDTEAFF
TGCGCCAGTCGTCTTAGTCCCCACGATACTGAAGCTTTCTTT
>TRBV5-6|TRBJ2-7|-|-
CASSSQAYEQYF
TGTGCCAGCAGCTCACAGGCATACGAGCAGTACTTC
>TRBV6-5|TRBJ2-2|-|-
CASSYITGELFF
TGTGCCAGCAGTTATATCACCGGGGAGCTGTTTTTT
>TRBV18|TRBJ1-2|-|-
CASSPRDGDGYTF
TGTGCCAGCTCACCCAGGGACGGTGATGGCTACACCTTC
>TRBV4-3|TRBJ2-3|TRBD2|-
CASSQLGTSGFPDTQYF
TGCGCCAGCAGCCAACTCGGGACTAGCGGGTTCCCAGATACGCAGTATTTT
>TRBV5-1|TRBJ2-7|TRBD2|-
CASSLVLEAGGPYEQYF
TGCGCCAGCAGCTTGGTATTGGAAGCGGGAGGACCCTACGAGCAGTACTTC
>TRBV29-1|TRBJ2-3|TRBD1|-
CSAVVQGATDTQYF
TGCAGCGCCGTGGTCCAGGGGGCTACAGATACGCAGTATTTT
>TRBV7-3|TRBJ2-1|TRBD2|-
CASSARLAGHNEQFF
TGTGCCAGCAGCGCCCGACTAGCGGGGCATAATGAGCAGTTCTTC
>TRBV5-1|TRBJ2-7|-|-
CASRKTGYEQYF
TGCGCCAGCAGAAAAACAGGTTACGAGCAGTACTTC
>TRBV4-1|TRBJ2-1|TRBD2|once
CASSHRTSGNYNEQFF
TGCGCCAGCAGCCACCGGACTAGCGGGAACTACAATGAGCAGTTCTTC
>TRBV5-6|TRBJ2-5|-|-
CASSPTDRQETQYF
TGTGCCAGCAGCCCAACCGACAGACAAGAGACCCAGTACTTC
>TRBV28|TRBJ2-1|TRBD2|-
CASSWGSGRNNEQFF
TGTGCCAGCAGTTGGGGAAGCGGGAGGAACAATGAGCAGTTCTTC
>TRBV10-3|TRBJ1-1|-|-
CAISVDTNEAFF
TGTGCCATCAGTGTGGACACCAATGAAGCTTTCTTT
>TRBV9|TRBJ2-1|-|-
CASGTPNYNEQFF
TGTGCCAGCGGGACTCCGAACTACAATGAGCAGTTCTTC
>TRBV29-1|TRBJ2-1|-|-
CSVEWRHEQFF
TGCAGCGTCGAATGGAGGCATGAGCAGTTCTTC
>TRBV18|TRBJ2-7|TRBD2|-
CASSPLRLAGVGYEQYF
TGTGCCAGCTCACCCCTGCGACTAGCGGGAGTAGGGTACGAGCAGTACTTC
>TRBV28|TRBJ1-5|-|-
CASSLGVFRSGSNQPQHF
TGTGCCAGCAGTTTAGGGGTGTTTCGTTCTGGTAGCAATCAGCCCCAGCATTTT
>TRBV7-7|TRBJ2-5|-|-
CASGTTAGAQETQYF
TGTGCTAGCGGAACAACGGCGGGGGCCCAAGAGACCCAGTACTTC
>TRBV5-5|TRBJ1-2|-|-
CASSLTGIGYGYTF
TGTGCCAGCAGTCTAACAGGGATTGGCTATGGCTACACCTTC
>TRBV2|TRBJ2-7|TRBD1|-
CASSARTGSAYEQYF
TGTGCCAGCAGTGCCCGGACAGGAAGCGCCTACGAGCAGTACTTC
>TRBV7-2|TRBJ2-1|TRBD1|-
CASSLVYRGAYNEQFF
TGTGCCAGCAGCTTAGTCTACAGGGGCGCCTACAATGAGCAGTTCTTC
>TRBV7-9|TRBJ2-5|-|once
CASSPGSQGLQETQYF
TGTGCCAGCAGCCCAGGCAGCCAGGGGTTACAAGAGACCCAGTACTTC
>TRBV5-1|TRBJ1-4|-|once
CASSLRGAEEKLFF
TGCGCCAGCAGCTTGAGGGGGGCGGAGGAAAAACTGTTTTTT
>TRBV6-5|TRBJ2-1|TRBD2|-
CASSQTSGPYNEQFF
TGTGCCAGCAGCCAAACTAGCGGTCCCTACAATGAGCAGTTCTTC
>TRBV6-5|TRBJ2-3|TRBD2|-
CASSYGWTSGLDTQYF
TGTGCCAGCAGTTACGGGTGGACTAGCGGGTTAGATACGCAGTATTTT
>TRBV7-2|TRBJ2-7|-|-
CASSARPTAYEQYF
TGTGCCAGCAGCGCCCGCCCCACCGCCTACGAGCAGTACTTC
>TRBV5-4|TRBJ2-2|-|-
CASSTYGDGNTGELFF
TGTGCCAGCAGCACGTACGGGGATGGGAACACCGGGGAGCTGTTTTTT
>TRBV5-1|TRBJ2-7|TRBD1|once
CASRPDQGDEQYF
TGCGCCAGCAGGCCGGATCAGGGGGACGAGCAGTACTTC
>TRBV7-6|TRBJ1-1|-|-
CASSPGVAPMNTEAFF
TGTGCCAGCAGCCCCGGGGTCGCACCTATGAACACTGAAGCTTTCTTT
>TRBV12-5|TRBJ2-1|-|-
CASGPRRRPSDHEQFF
TGTGCTAGTGGTCCCAGGCGCCGCCCCTCGGATCATGAGCAGTTCTTC
>TRBV5-1|TRBJ2-1|TRBD2|-
CASQGLAAYNEQFF
TGCGCCAGCCAGGGACTAGCGGCTTACAATGAGCAGTTCTTC
>TRBV5-1|TRBJ2-5|-|-
CASSRTGLSYQETQYF
TGCGCCAGCAGCCGCACCGGCCTGTCGTACCAAGAGACCCAGTACTTC
>TRBV7-7|TRBJ2-5|-|-
CASSPDWGDQETQYF
TGTGCCAGCAGCCCCGATTGGGGGGATCAAGAGACCCAGTACTTC
>TRBV18|TRBJ2-7|TRBD1|-
CASSPARDRLYEQYF
TGTGCCAGCTCACCGGCCCGGGACAGGCTATACGAGCAGTACTTC
>TRBV2|TRBJ2-5|-|-
CASSVRLTINMETQYF
TGTGCCAGCAGTGTTAGGCTCACAATTAATATGGAGACCCAGTACTTC
>TRBV4-1|TRBJ2-3|-|-
CASSRKPGGTDTQYF
TGCGCCAGCAGCCGCAAACCAGGGGGCACAGATACGCAGTATTTT
>TRBV7-3|TRBJ2-3|-|-
CASSLISTNPDTQYF
TGTGCCAGCAGCTTAATATCGACTAATCCAGATACGCAGTATTTT
>TRBV18|TRBJ1-2|TRBD1|-
CASSQDQTGVHTF
TGTGCCAGCTCTCAAGACCAGACAGGGGTTCACACCTTC
>TRBV6-6|TRBJ2-3|-|once
CASRPVGLDTQYF
TGTGCCAGCAGACCAGTAGGGTTAGATACGCAGTATTTT
>TRBV5-1|TRBJ2-2|TRBD1|-
CASSSRDRGDTGELFF
TGCGCCAGCAGCTCGAGGGACAGGGGCGACACCGGGGAGCTGTTTTTT
>TRBV6-1|TRBJ1-5|TRBD1|-
CASSEPGTGFFNDQPQHF
TGTGCCAGCAGTGAACCGGGGACAGGGTTCTTTAATGATCAGCCCCAGCATTTT
>TRBV30|TRBJ1-2|-|-
CALNQGGYTF
TGTGCCTTAAATCAAGGGGGCTACACCTTC
>TRBV5-1|TRBJ2-1|-|-
CASSLRGSEQFF
TGCGCCAGCAGCTTGCGCGGGTCTGAGCAGTTCTTC
>TRBV27|TRBJ1-1|-|-
CASRRGSGLNTEAFF
TGTGCCAGCAGGCGGGGATCGGGGCTAAACACTGAAGCTTTCTTT
>TRBV11-2|TRBJ2-3|TRBD2|-
CASSLDWEGYTQYF
TGTGCCAGCAGCTTAGACTGGGAGGGATATACGCAGTATTTT
>TRBV7-2|TRBJ2-7|TRBD2|-
CASSQGGPSGRGTYEQYF
TGTGCCAGCAGCCAAGGAGGACCTAGCGGGAGAGGCACCTACGAGCAGTACTTC
>TRBV7-9|TRBJ2-1|TRBD2|-
CASSPGVLAGDYNEQFF
TGTGCCAGCAGCCCAGGGGTCCTAGCGGGGGATTACAATGAGCAGTTCTTC
>TRBV6-5|TRBJ1-5|TRBD1|-
CASSYTGVDQPQHF
TGTGCCAGCAGTTATACAGGGGTCGATCAACCCCAGCATTTT
>TRBV28|TRBJ1-3|TRBD1|-
CASSSPGGLSYSGNTIYF
TGTGCCAGCAGTTCCCCAGGGGGCCTCTCTTACTCTGGAAACACCATATATTTT
>TRBV9|TRBJ2-3|TRBD2|-
CASSVEAGSKTDTQYF
TGTGCCAGCAGCGTAGAAGCGGGGTCGAAAACAGATACGCAGTATTTT